This T cell receptor beta chain was found in a study of beta chain features in type 1 diabetes. Study at large: Cells sorted and examined across all samples totaled more than 95,000,000. Findings and limits, study-wide: Within the patient group, naive, central memory and Treg TCRB repertoires appeared more similar to each other than within healthy donors.

Every isolated RNA sample was fully reverse transcribed, so sequencing captured expressed TCRB transcripts. TCRdb keeps only in-frame clones here, not all; method: immunoSEQ multiplex PCR. Counted here are about 140,000 clones, 6.9% occurring once; the ten biggest clones make up more than 1.1%. One heparinised blood draw averaging about 110 mL was given by each donor. In this sample, this clone turned up a few times. Its antigen is currently unknown. One junction end does not reproduce the germline sequence, and a read error may be involved. The receptor was derived from a woman under 40 in good health. The sequencing sample was made of central memory CD4+ T cells from blood.

CDR3 DNA: TGTGCCAGCAGATTAGCGGAGGGAGACTACTACGAGCAGTACTTC. Its protein product is CASRLAEGDYYEQYF. This chain links TRBV7-8 with TRBJ2-7; D perhaps matches TRBD2 (6 bases). This CDR3 spans 15 amino acids. The germline V gene encodes CDR1 SGHVS and CDR2 FQNEAQ.